Listed here are 6 T cell receptor beta chains from one sample, sequenced in a study of blood T cell repertoires in COVID-19. Only in-frame clones appear in the TCRdb table, and some are missing; sequencing was by immunoSEQ multiplex PCR. The table records around 300,000 clones, roughly 85% of them present only once. What was sequenced was peripheral blood. The receptors were gathered from a human donor in a cohort sampled during active COVID-19.

This rearrangement joins TRBV4-2 to TRBJ2-3; 7 nucleotides line up with TRBD2. Per the germline V gene, CDR1 is LGHNA and CDR2 is YNFKEQ. There are 17 residues in the CDR3. Trimming at V came to 1 base and at J to 0 bases, leaving 7 bases not matched to a gene. This CDR3 reads CASSQVSGGTSTDTQYF. The CDR3 nucleotides are TGTGCCAGCAGCCAAGTTTCGGGGGGTACTAGCACAGATACGCAGTATTTT.

The chain has TRBV11-1 and TRBJ2-1; 7 bases align to TRBD1. The germline V gene has CDR1 SGHAT and CDR2 FQDESV (reference sequence). The length of the CDR3 is 14 residues. The trim removed 5 bases at V and 5 bases at J, leaving 6 bases unmatched. The CDR3 loop is CASSVDRVDNEQFF. CDR3 nucleotide sequence: TGTGCCAGCAGCGTAGACAGGGTCGACAATGAGCAGTTCTTC. The full variable domain, its missing parts supplied by reference TRBV11-1 and TRBJ2-1, is EAEVAQSPRYKITEKSQAVAFWCDPISGHATLYWYRQILGQGPELLVQFQDESVVDDSQLPKDRFSAERLKGVDSTLKIQPAELGDSAMYLCASSVDRVDNEQFFGPGTRLTVL.

This clone was picked up many times. The rearrangement uses TRBV9 and TRBJ2-1; possible D gene TRBD2, 6 bases. The CDR3 runs to 14 residues. CDR1 and CDR2 from the germline V gene are SGDLS and YYNGEE. Trimming took 4 bases from V and 8 from J, leaving 16 bases between them. The CDR3 reads CASSPTVEGHEQFF. CDR3 DNA: TGTGCCAGCAGCCCCACAGTGGAGGGCCATGAGCAGTTCTTC.

V is TRBV7-9 and J is TRBJ2-4; D is perhaps TRBD2 (6 bases). The CDR3 is 15 amino acids. V was shortened by 5 bases and J by 2 bases, with 13 bases between the two germline ends. CDR1 is SEHNR, CDR2 FQNEAQ, per germline (reference sequence). The DNA of the CDR3 is TGTGCCAGCAGCCATCAGGCGGGGTCCAAAAACATTCAGTACTTC. This codes for CASSHQAGSKNIQYF.

The chain employs TRBV2 and TRBJ1-2, with D tentatively TRBD1 (5 bases). The germline V and J ends were trimmed by 4 bases and 8 bases, with 14 bases remaining between them. The germline V gene has CDR1 SNHLY and CDR2 FYNNEI. This CDR3 contains 13 residues. CDR3 in amino acids: CASSGTQGGGYTF. CDR3 sequence (DNA): TGTGCCAGCAGTGGGACGCAGGGAGGGGGCTACACCTTC.

This rearrangement joins TRBV9 to TRBJ1-3; D not certain. This CDR3 region has 15 residues. Germline CDR1 SGDLS, CDR2 YYNGEE. The V gene lost 0 bases and the J gene lost 5 bases, with 12 bases spanning the gap. The CDR3 loop is CASSVERSPRNTIYF. The CDR3 nucleotides read TGTGCCAGCAGCGTAGAGCGCAGCCCTCGAAACACCATATATTTT.